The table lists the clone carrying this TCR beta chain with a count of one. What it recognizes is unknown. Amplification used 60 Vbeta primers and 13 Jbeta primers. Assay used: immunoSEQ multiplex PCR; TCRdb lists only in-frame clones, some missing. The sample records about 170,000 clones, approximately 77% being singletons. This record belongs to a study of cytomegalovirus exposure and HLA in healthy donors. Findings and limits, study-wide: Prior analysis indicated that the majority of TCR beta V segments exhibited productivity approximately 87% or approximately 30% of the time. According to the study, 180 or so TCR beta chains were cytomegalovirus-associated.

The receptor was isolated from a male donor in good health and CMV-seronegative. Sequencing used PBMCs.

CDR3 amino acids: CASGQGGGYTF. CDR3 DNA sequence: TGTGCCAGCGGTCAGGGGGGAGGCTACACCTTC. The chain joins TRBV6-5 to TRBJ1-2, with 7 nucleotides matching TRBD1. Germline V lookup: CDR1 MNHEY, CDR2 SVGAGI. CDR3 size: 11 residues. The V gene end was trimmed by 8 bases and the J gene end by 8 bases; junction bases not matched to a gene: 5.